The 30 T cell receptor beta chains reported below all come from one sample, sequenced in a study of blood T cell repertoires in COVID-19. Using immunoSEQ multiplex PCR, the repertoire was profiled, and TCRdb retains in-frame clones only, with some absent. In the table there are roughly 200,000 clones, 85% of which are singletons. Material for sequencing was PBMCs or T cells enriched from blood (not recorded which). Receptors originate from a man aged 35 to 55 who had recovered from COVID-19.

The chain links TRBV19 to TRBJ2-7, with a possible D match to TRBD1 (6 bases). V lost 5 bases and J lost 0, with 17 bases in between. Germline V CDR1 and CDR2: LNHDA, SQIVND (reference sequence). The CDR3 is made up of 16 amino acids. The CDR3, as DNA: TGTGCCAGTAGTTTAAAGACAGGTAGTCCCTCCTACGAGCAGTACTTC. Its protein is CASSLKTGSPSYEQYF.

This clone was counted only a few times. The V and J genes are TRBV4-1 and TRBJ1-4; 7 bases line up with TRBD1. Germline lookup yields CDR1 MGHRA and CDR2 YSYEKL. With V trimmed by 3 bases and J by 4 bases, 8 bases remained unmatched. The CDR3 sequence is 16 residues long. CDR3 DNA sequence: TGCGCCAGCAGCCACGTGGTGGGACAGAATAATGAAAAACTGTTTTTT. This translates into CASSHVVGQNNEKLFF.

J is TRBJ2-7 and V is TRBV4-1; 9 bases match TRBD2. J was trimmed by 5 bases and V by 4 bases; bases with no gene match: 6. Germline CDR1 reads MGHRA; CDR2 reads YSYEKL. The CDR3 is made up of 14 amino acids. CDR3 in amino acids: CASSLGLAPHEQYF. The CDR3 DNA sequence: TGCGCCAGCAGCCTCGGACTAGCGCCCCACGAGCAGTACTTC.

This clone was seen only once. CDR3 sequence reads: CASSQETSGSSYEQYF. The CDR3 DNA follows: TGTGCCAGCAGCCAAGAAACTAGCGGGAGCTCCTACGAGCAGTACTTC. This rearrangement joins TRBV3-1 (or the pseudogene TRBV3-2) to TRBJ2-7, with TRBD2 matching over 11 bases. The CDR3 extends over 16 amino acids. Germline CDR1 is LGHDT and CDR2 is YNNKEL (reference sequence). V was pared by 0 bases and J by 0 bases, with 1 base of the junction left unmatched.

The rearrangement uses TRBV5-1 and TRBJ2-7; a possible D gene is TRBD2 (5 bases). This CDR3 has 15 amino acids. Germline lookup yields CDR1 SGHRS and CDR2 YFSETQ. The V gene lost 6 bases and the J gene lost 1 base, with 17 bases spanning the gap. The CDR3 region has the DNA TGCGCCAGCACCGACCCCCGGGGTATTTCCTACGAGCAGTACTTC. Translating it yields CASTDPRGISYEQYF.

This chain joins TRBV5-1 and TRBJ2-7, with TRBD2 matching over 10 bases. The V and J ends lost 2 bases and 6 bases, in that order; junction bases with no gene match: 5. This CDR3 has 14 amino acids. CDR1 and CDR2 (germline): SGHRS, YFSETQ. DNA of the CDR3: TGCGCCAGCAGCTTAGGACTAGCGGTCCTCGAGCAGTACTTC. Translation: CASSLGLAVLEQYF.

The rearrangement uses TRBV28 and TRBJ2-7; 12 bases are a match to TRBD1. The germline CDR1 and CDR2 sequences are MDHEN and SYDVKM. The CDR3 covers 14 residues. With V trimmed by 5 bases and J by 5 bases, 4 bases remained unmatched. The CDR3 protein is CASSAGTGGDEQYF. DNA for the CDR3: TGTGCCAGCAGTGCCGGGACAGGGGGCGACGAGCAGTACTTC.

DNA for the CDR3: TGTGCCAGTAGTATAGCTCGAGGGAGCACAGATACGCAGTATTTT. Encoded protein: CASSIARGSTDTQYF. J is TRBJ2-3 and V is TRBV19, with D perhaps TRBD2 (5 bases). V lost 1 base to trimming and J lost 0 bases, with 8 bases between them. Germline loops: CDR1 LNHDA, CDR2 SQIVND (reference sequence). The CDR3 spans 15 residues. The variable domain in full, completed from reference TRBV19 and TRBJ2-3, reads DGGITQSPKYLFRKEGQNVTLSCEQNLNHDAMYWYRQDPGQGLRLIYYSQIVNDFQKGDIAEGYSVSREKKESFPLTVTSAQKNPTAFYLCASSIARGSTDTQYFGPGTRLTVL.

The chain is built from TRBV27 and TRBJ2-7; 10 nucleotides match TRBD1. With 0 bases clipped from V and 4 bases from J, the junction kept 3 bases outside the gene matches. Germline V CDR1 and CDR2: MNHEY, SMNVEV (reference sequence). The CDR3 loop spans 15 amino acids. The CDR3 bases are TGTGCCAGCAGTTTATCCTGGGGACAGGGGTACGAGCAGTACTTC. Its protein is CASSLSWGQGYEQYF.

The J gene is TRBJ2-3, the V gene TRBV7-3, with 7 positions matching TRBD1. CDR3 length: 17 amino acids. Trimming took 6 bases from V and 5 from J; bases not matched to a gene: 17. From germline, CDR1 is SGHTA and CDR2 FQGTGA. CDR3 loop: CASRRQGGRFGGDTQYF. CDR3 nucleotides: TGTGCCAGCAGGCGACAGGGCGGGCGCTTTGGGGGAGATACGCAGTATTTT. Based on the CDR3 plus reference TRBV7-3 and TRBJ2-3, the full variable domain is GAGVSQTPSNKVTEKGKYVELRCDPISGHTALYWYRQSLGQGPEFLIYFQGTGAADDSGLPNDRFFAVRPEGSVSTLKIQRTERGDSAVYLCASRRQGGRFGGDTQYFGPGTRLTVL.

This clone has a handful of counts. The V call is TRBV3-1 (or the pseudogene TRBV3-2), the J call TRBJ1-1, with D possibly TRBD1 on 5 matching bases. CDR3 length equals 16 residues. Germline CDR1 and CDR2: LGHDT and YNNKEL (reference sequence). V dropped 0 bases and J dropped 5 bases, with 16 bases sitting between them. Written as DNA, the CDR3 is TGTGCCAGCAGCCAAGACCGGACATTTAGAACAACTGAAGCTTTCTTT. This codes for CASSQDRTFRTTEAFF.

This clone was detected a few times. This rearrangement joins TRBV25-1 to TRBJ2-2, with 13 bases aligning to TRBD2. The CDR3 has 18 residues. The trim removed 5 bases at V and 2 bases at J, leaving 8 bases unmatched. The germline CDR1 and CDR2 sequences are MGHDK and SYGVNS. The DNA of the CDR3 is TGTGCCAGCAGTTCAGACCGGACTAGCGGGAGTAACACCGGGGAGCTGTTTTTT. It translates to CASSSDRTSGSNTGELFF.

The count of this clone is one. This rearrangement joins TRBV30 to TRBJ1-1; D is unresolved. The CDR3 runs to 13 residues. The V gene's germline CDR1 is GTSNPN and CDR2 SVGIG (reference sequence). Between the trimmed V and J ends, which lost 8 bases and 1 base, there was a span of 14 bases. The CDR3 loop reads CAKNEVWNTEAFF. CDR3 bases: TGTGCCAAGAACGAGGTTTGGAACACTGAAGCTTTCTTT.

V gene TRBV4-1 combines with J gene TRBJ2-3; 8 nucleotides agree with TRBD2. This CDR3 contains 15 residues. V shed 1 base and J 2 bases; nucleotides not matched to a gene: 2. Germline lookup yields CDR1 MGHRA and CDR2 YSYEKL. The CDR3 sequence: CASSQGLAHTDTQYF. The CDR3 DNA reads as TGCGCCAGCAGCCAAGGACTAGCGCACACAGATACGCAGTATTTT.

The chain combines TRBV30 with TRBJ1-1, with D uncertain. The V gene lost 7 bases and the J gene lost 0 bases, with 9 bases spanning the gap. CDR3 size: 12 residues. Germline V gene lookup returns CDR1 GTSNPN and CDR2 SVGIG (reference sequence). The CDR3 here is CALKHLNTEAFF. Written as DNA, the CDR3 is TGTGCCTTGAAACATTTGAACACTGAAGCTTTCTTT.

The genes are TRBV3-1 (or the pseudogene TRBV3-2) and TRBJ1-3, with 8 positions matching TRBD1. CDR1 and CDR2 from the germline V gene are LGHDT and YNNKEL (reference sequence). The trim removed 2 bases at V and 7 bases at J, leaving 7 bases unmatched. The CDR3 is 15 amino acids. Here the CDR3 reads CASSQRRQGSNTIYF. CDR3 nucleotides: TGTGCCAGCAGCCAAAGGAGACAGGGGTCGAACACCATATATTTT.

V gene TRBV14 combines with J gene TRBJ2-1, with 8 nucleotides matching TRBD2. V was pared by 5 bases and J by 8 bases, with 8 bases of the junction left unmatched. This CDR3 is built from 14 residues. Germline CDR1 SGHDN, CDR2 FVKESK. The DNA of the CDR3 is TGTGCCAGCAGCGAACCGGGACTAGTCTATGAGCAGTTCTTC. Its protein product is CASSEPGLVYEQFF.

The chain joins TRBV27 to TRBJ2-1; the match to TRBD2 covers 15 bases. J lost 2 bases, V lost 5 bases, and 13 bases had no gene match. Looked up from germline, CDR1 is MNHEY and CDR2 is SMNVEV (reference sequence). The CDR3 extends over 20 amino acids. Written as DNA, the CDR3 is TGTGCCAGCAGTGCGACAGCAACCGGGACTAGCGGGAGGACCTACAATGAGCAGTTCTTC. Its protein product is CASSATATGTSGRTYNEQFF.

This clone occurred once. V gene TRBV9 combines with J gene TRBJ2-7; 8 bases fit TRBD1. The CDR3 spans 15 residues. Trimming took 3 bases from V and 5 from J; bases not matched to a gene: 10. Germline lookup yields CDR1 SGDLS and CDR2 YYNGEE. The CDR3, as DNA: TGTGCCAGCAGCGGATCCGGGACAGGAGGTGACGAGCAGTACTTC. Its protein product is CASSGSGTGGDEQYF.

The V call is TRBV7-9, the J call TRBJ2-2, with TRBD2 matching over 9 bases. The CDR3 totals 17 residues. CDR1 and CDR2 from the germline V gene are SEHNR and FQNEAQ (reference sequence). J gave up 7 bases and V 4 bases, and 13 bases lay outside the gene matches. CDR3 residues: CASSSSVGLATGGELFF. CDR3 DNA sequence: TGTGCCAGCAGCTCCAGCGTAGGACTAGCGACCGGCGGGGAGCTGTTTTTT.

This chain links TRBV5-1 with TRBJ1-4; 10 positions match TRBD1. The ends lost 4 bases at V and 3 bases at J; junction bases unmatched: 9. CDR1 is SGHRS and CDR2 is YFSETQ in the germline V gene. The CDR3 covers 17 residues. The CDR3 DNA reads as TGCGCCAGCAGCGCATCCGACAGGGGGCTGCCTAATGAAAAACTGTTTTTT. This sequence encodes CASSASDRGLPNEKLFF.

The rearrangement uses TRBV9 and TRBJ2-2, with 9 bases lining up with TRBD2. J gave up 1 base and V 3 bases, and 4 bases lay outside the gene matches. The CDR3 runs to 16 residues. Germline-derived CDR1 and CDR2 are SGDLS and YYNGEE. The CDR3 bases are TGTGCCAGCAGCGCCTCTAGCGGGAAGAACACCGGGGAGCTGTTTTTT. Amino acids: CASSASSGKNTGELFF.

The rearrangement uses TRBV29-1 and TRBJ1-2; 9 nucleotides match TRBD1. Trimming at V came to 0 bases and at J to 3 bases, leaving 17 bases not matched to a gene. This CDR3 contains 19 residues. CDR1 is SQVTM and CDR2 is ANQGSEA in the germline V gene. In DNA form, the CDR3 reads TGCAGCGTTGAAGATCCTAGCCAAACAACGGGACAGGGATACTATGGCTACACCTTC. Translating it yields CSVEDPSQTTGQGYYGYTF.

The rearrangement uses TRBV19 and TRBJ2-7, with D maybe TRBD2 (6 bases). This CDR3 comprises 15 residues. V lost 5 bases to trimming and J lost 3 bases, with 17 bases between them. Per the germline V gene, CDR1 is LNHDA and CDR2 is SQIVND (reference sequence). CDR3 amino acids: CASSPQWGERYEQYF. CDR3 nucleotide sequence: TGTGCCAGTAGTCCCCAGTGGGGGGAGCGCTACGAGCAGTACTTC.

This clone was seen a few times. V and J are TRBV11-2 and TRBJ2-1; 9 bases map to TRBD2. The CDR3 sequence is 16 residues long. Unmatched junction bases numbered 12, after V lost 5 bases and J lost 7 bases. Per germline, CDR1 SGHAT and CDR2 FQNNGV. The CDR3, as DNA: TGTGCCAGCAGCCTACAATTGGCGGGAGGGCCTAATGAGCAGTTCTTC. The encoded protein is CASSLQLAGGPNEQFF. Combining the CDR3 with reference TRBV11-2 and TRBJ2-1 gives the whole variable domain EAGVAQSPRYKIIEKRQSVAFWCNPISGHATLYWYQQILGQGPKLLIQFQNNGVVDDSQLPKDRFSAERLKGVDSTLKIQPAKLEDSAVYLCASSLQLAGGPNEQFFGPGTRLTVL.

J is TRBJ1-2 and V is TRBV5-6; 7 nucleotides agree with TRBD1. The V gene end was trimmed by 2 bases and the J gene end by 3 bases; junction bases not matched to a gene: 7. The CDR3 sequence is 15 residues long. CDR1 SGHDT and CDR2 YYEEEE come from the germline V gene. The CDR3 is CASSLGDSLYYGYTF. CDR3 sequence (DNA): TGTGCCAGCAGCTTAGGGGACAGCCTATACTATGGCTACACCTTC.

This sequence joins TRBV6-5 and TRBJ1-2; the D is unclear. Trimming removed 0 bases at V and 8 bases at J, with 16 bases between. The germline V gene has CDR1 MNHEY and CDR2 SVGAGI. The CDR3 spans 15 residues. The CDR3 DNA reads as TGTGCCAGCAGTTACTCCTACCGGATGGCGGGAGGCTACACCTTC. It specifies CASSYSYRMAGGYTF.

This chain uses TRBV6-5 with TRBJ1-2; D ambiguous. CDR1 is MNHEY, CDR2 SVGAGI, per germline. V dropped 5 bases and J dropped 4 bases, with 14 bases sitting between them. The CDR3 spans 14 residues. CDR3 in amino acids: CASSPTELPYGYTF. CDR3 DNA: TGTGCCAGCAGTCCGACGGAGCTGCCCTATGGCTACACCTTC.

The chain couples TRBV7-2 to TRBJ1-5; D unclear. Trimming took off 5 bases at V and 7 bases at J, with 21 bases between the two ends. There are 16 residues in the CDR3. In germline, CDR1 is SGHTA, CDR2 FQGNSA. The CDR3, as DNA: TGTGCCAGCAGCCCTAATGGACTCTCTCAAGGGCAGCCCCAGCATTTT. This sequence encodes CASSPNGLSQGQPQHF.

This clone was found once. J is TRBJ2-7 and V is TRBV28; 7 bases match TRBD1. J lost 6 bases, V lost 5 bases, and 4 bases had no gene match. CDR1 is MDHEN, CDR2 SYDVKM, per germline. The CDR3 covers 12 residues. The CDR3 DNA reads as TGTGCCAGCAGTAGGGGGCGGGTCGAGCAGTACTTC. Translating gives CASSRGRVEQYF.